A single sample gave rise to the 14 T cell receptor beta chains below, sequenced in a study of T cell responses to AZD1222 COVID-19 vaccine. Some clones are missing from TCRdb's copy, which holds only in-frame ones; the method was immunoSEQ multiplex PCR. The table has tens of thousands of clones, about 88% seen once. The sequences come from peripheral blood, collected on day 0 of AZD1222 vaccination. The receptors originated from an adult in good health.

The genes are TRBV7-3 and TRBJ1-1; D possibly corresponds to TRBD1 (5 bases). The germline V and J ends were trimmed by 10 bases and 3 bases, with 9 bases remaining between them. From germline, CDR1 is SGHTA and CDR2 FQGTGA. This CDR3 spans 11 amino acids. The CDR3 bases are TGTGCCACCCCCAGGGACACTGAAGCTTTCTTT. Encoded protein: CATPRDTEAFF. The full variable domain, with the rest looked up from reference TRBV7-3 and TRBJ1-1, is GAGVSQTPSNKVTEKGKYVELRCDPISGHTALYWYRQSLGQGPEFLIYFQGTGAADDSGLPNDRFFAVRPEGSVSTLKIQRTERGDSAVYLCATPRDTEAFFGQGTRLTVV.

This chain uses TRBV28 with TRBJ1-5; the D gene is possibly TRBD1 (5 bases). Germline V gene sequence: CDR1 MDHEN, CDR2 SYDVKM. Deletions cut 3 bases from V and 5 bases from J, with 20 bases between. The CDR3 is 17 amino acids. The CDR3, as DNA: TGTGCCAGCAGTTTGGGGGGTCGGATGCGACGACATCAGCCCCAGCATTTT. Translation gives CASSLGGRMRRHQPQHF.

J is TRBJ2-5 and V is TRBV4-3, with 10 bases matching TRBD2. The CDR3 contains 18 residues. Trimming removed 1 base from V and 0 bases from J; junction bases left unmatched: 8. Germline V gene sequence: CDR1 LGHNA, CDR2 YSLEER. CDR3 amino acids: CASSQGALAGDYQETQYF. The CDR3 DNA reads as TGCGCCAGCAGCCAAGGGGCCCTAGCGGGGGATTACCAAGAGACCCAGTACTTC.

This clone was seen only a few times. This sequence joins TRBV6-5 and TRBJ2-2, with 8 positions matching TRBD1. The germline V gene encodes CDR1 MNHEY and CDR2 SVGAGI. V trimming: 8 bases; J trimming: 4 bases; junction bases outside the gene matches: 6. This CDR3 is built from 14 residues. The CDR3 loop is CASPPGGGTGELFF. The CDR3 DNA sequence: TGTGCCAGCCCTCCAGGGGGCGGCACCGGGGAGCTGTTTTTT.

The genes are TRBV6-4 and TRBJ2-1; D perhaps matches TRBD1 (5 bases). V was clipped by 7 bases and J by 8 bases, with 18 bases between them. Germline CDR1 is MRHNA and CDR2 is SNTAGT. This CDR3 is built from 14 residues. The CDR3 protein is CASTVQVGSHEQFF. CDR3 nucleotide sequence: TGTGCCAGCACCGTACAGGTGGGATCTCATGAGCAGTTCTTC.

The chain couples TRBV5-4 to TRBJ1-1; D is unresolved. Trimming removed 1 base at V and 7 bases at J, with 8 bases between. Germline V gene lookup returns CDR1 SGHNT and CDR2 YYREEE (reference sequence). The length of the CDR3 is 12 residues. CDR3 nucleotide sequence: TGTGCCAGCAGCTTGAGGCCTGATGAAGCTTTCTTT. The encoded protein is CASSLRPDEAFF. Filled out from reference TRBV5-4 and TRBJ1-1, the complete variable domain reads ETGVTQSPTHLIKTRGQQVTLRCSSQSGHNTVSWYQQALGQGPQFIFQYYREEENGRGNFPPRFSGLQFPNYSSELNVNALELDDSALYLCASSLRPDEAFFGQGTRLTVV.

The rearrangement uses TRBV3-1 (or the pseudogene TRBV3-2) and TRBJ1-2, with D possibly being TRBD1 (6 bases). Germline values: CDR1 LGHDT, CDR2 YNNKEL (reference sequence). This CDR3 contains 14 residues. V was clipped by 4 bases and J by 8 bases, with 17 bases between them. The chain's CDR3 is CASSRTGFSEGYTF. CDR3 DNA sequence: TGTGCCAGCAGCCGTACAGGGTTTTCAGAGGGCTACACCTTC.

V usage is TRBV24-1 and J usage is TRBJ2-5, with D unclear. The V gene's germline CDR1 is KGHDR and CDR2 SFDVKD. V lost 4 bases and J lost 1, with 6 bases in between. CDR3 length: 13 amino acids. The CDR3 DNA follows: TGTGCCACCAGTGAGGGGTCCCAAGAGACCCAGTACTTC. Amino acids: CATSEGSQETQYF.

In nucleotides, the CDR3 is TGTGCCAGCAGTTACGGGAAGGGGGACACCATATATTTT. Translating it yields CASSYGKGDTIYF. The rearrangement joins TRBV6-6 to TRBJ1-3; tentative D call: TRBD1 (6 bases). V lost 2 bases to trimming and J lost 8 bases, with 10 bases between them. This CDR3 has 13 residues. In germline, CDR1 is MNHNY, CDR2 SVGAGI (reference sequence).

This clone was seen once. The V gene is TRBV5-4, the J gene TRBJ1-1, with D possibly being TRBD1 (6 bases). There are 16 residues in the CDR3. V was cut by 6 bases and J by 3 bases, with 21 bases left in between. Germline values: CDR1 SGHNT, CDR2 YYREEE (reference sequence). The CDR3 DNA is TGTGCCAGCAACCGCGGGGGGGCGACCGGGGACACTGAAGCTTTCTTT. Residues: CASNRGGATGDTEAFF. Complete variable domain (other parts from reference TRBV5-4 and TRBJ1-1): ETGVTQSPTHLIKTRGQQVTLRCSSQSGHNTVSWYQQALGQGPQFIFQYYREEENGRGNFPPRFSGLQFPNYSSELNVNALELDDSALYLCASNRGGATGDTEAFFGQGTRLTVV.

The CDR3 reads CASTPSDGRDTIYF. The DNA of the CDR3 is TGTGCCAGCACCCCATCGGACGGACGAGACACCATATATTTT. The genes are TRBV6-2 or TRBV6-3 and TRBJ1-3; D uncertain. The CDR3 runs to 14 residues. Trimming shortened V by 7 bases and J by 8 bases, and 18 bases separated the two germline ends. Per germline, CDR1 MNHEY and CDR2 SVGEGT.

This chain uses TRBV7-9 with TRBJ1-3, with TRBD1 as a possible D gene (5 bases). The V gene lost 1 base and the J gene lost 7 bases, with 11 bases spanning the gap. This CDR3 is 14 amino acids long. The germline V gene has CDR1 SEHNR and CDR2 FQNEAQ (reference sequence). The CDR3 bases are TGTGCCAGCAGCTTAGAGTACGGGGGGAACACCATATATTTT. It codes for CASSLEYGGNTIYF.

This rearrangement joins TRBV4-3 to TRBJ2-1; no clear D. CDR1 LGHNA and CDR2 YSLEER come from the germline V gene. Trimming took off 4 bases at V and 0 bases at J, with 7 bases between the two ends. This CDR3 contains 14 residues. The CDR3 sequence is CASSPFGSYNEQFF. CDR3 DNA sequence: TGCGCCAGCAGCCCGTTCGGCTCCTACAATGAGCAGTTCTTC.

DNA of the CDR3: TGTGCCAGCGAAGAGTCGAGTACAGATACGCAGTATTTT. It codes for CASEESSTDTQYF. The chain has TRBV12-3 or TRBV12-4 and TRBJ2-3, with unresolved D. V lost 8 bases and J 3 bases, leaving 12 bases between the germline ends. The CDR3 contains 13 residues.